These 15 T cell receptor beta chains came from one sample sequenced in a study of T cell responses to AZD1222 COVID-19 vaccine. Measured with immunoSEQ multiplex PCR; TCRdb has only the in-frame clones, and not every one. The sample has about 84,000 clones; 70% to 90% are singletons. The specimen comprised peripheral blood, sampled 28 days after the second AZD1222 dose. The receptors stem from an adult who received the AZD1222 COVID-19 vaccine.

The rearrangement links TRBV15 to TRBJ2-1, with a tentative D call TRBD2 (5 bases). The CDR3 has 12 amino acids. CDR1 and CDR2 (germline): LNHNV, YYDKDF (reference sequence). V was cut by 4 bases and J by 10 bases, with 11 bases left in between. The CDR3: CATSKETGEQFF. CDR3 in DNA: TGTGCCACCAGCAAGGAGACGGGAGAGCAGTTCTTC. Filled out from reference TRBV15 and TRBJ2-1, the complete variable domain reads DAMVIQNPRYQVTQFGKPVTLSCSQTLNHNVMYWYQQKSSQAPKLLFHYYDKDFNNEADTPDNFQSRRPNTSFCFLDIRSPGLGDTAMYLCATSKETGEQFFGPGTRLTVL.

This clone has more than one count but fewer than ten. The CDR3 nucleotides read TGTGCCAGCAGTGAAGCTGGGTTCAGACCGACCTATGGCTACACCTTC. It specifies CASSEAGFRPTYGYTF. J is TRBJ1-2 and V is TRBV6-1; D uncertain. This CDR3 spans 16 amino acids. Germline V gene sequence: CDR1 MNHNS, CDR2 SASEGT. V gave up 0 bases and J gave up 4 bases, with 15 bases separating them.

DNA of the CDR3: TGTGCCAGCAGCTTAGATTCGGGCAGGTGGATCGCCATCGCAGGTTCACCCCTCCACTTT. Translating it yields CASSLDSGRWIAIAGSPLHF. V gene TRBV11-2 combines with J gene TRBJ1-6, with D unclear. V dropped 0 bases and J dropped 9 bases, with 27 bases sitting between them. The CDR3 totals 20 residues. Germline CDR1 is SGHAT and CDR2 is FQNNGV.

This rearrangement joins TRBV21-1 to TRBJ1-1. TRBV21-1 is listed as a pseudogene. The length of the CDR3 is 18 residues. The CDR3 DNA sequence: TGTGCCAGCAGCAATTCCCAGAACCCCAGGAGGCGACGCTTTGAAGCTTTCTTT. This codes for CASSNSQNPRRRRFEAFF.

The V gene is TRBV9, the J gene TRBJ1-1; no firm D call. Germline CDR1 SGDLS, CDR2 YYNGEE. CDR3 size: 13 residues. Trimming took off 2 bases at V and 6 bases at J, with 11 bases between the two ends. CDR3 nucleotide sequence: TGTGCCAGCAGCGTCGACACCGTGGCTGAAGCTTTCTTT. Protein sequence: CASSVDTVAEAFF.

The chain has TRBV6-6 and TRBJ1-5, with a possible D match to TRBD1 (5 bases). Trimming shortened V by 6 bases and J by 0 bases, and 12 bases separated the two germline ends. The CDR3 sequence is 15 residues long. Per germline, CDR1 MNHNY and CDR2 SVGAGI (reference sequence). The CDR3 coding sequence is TGTGCCAGCAGCCCTGACAGCTATAGCAATCAGCCCCAGCATTTT. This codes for CASSPDSYSNQPQHF.

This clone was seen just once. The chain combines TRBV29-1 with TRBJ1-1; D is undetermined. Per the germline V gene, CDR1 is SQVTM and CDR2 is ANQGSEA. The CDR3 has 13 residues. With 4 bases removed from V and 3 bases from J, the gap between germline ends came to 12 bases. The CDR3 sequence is CSVGSIGHTEAFF. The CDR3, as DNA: TGCAGCGTTGGAAGTATAGGCCACACTGAAGCTTTCTTT. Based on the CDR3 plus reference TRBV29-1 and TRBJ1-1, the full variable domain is SAVISQKPSRDICQRGTSLTIQCQVDSQVTMMFWYRQQPGQSLTLIATANQGSEATYESGFVIDKFPISRPNLTFSTLTVSNMSPEDSSIYLCSVGSIGHTEAFFGQGTRLTVV.

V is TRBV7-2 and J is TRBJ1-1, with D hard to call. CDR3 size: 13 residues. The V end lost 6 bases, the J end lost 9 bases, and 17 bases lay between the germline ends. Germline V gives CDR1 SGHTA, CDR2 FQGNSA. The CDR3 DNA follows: TGTGCCAGCAGTTTTTCAGCGGCTGTACAAGCTTTCTTT. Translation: CASSFSAAVQAFF.

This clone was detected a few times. The CDR3 region is CASSEPYGARSTNEKLFF. CDR3 coding DNA: TGTGCCAGCAGTGAGCCCTACGGGGCTCGATCAACTAATGAAAAACTGTTTTTT. The V call is TRBV25-1, the J call TRBJ1-4; D is perhaps TRBD1 (5 bases). Per germline, CDR1 MGHDK and CDR2 SYGVNS. Between the trimmed V and J ends, which lost 3 bases and 0 bases, there was a span of 17 bases. CDR3 length: 18 residues.

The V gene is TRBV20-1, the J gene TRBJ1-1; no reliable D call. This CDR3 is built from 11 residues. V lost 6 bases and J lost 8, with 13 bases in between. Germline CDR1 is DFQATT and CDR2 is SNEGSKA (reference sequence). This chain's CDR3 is CSARPAFEAFF. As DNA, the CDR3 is TGCAGTGCCAGACCGGCCTTCGAAGCTTTCTTT.

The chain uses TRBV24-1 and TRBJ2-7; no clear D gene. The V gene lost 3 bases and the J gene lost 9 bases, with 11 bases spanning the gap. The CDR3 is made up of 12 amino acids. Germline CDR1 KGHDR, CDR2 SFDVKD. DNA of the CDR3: TGTGCCACCAGTGATCCCCGAGCGCGGCAGTACTTC. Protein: CATSDPRARQYF.

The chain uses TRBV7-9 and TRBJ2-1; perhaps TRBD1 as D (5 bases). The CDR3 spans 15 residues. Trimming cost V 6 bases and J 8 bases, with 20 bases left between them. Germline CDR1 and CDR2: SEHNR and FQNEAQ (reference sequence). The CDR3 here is CASRPRGPARDEQFF. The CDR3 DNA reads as TGTGCCAGCAGACCAAGGGGTCCCGCCAGGGATGAGCAGTTCTTC. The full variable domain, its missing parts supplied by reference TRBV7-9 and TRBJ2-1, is DTGVSQNPRHKITKRGQNVTFRCDPISEHNRLYWYRQTLGQGPEFLTYFQNEAQLEKSRLLSDRFSAERPKGSFSTLEIQRTEQGDSAMYLCASRPRGPARDEQFFGPGTRLTVL.

CDR3 bases: TGTGCCAGCAGCCGGGGACAGGCGCCCTACGAGCAGTACGTC. Translated, it gives CASSRGQAPYEQYV. V usage is TRBV6-2 or TRBV6-3 and J usage is TRBJ2-7, with 8 bases identical to TRBD1. Germline CDR1 is MNHEY and CDR2 is SVGEGT. CDR3 length: 14 amino acids. V lost 6 bases and J lost 2; bases outside the gene matches: 6.

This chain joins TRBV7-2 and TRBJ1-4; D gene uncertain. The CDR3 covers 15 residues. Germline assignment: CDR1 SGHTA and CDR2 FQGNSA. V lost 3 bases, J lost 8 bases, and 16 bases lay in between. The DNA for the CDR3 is TGTGCCAGCAGCTTGTCGAGGACCTCAGGAGAAAAACTGTTTTTT. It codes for CASSLSRTSGEKLFF. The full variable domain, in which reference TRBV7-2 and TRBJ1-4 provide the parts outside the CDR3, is GAGVSQSPSNKVTEKGKDVELRCDPISGHTALYWYRQSLGQGLEFLIYFQGNSAPDKSGLPSDRFSAERTGGSVSTLTIQRTQQEDSAVYLCASSLSRTSGEKLFFGSGTQLSVL.

The CDR3 loop reads CASSWTGGRYTEAFF. DNA of the CDR3: TGTGCCAGCAGCTGGACAGGGGGTAGATACACTGAAGCTTTCTTT. This chain connects TRBV7-2 to TRBJ1-1, with TRBD1 matching over 10 bases. With 4 bases clipped from V and 3 bases from J, the junction kept 5 bases outside the gene matches. The CDR3 is made up of 15 amino acids. Germline CDR1 and CDR2: SGHTA and FQGNSA.